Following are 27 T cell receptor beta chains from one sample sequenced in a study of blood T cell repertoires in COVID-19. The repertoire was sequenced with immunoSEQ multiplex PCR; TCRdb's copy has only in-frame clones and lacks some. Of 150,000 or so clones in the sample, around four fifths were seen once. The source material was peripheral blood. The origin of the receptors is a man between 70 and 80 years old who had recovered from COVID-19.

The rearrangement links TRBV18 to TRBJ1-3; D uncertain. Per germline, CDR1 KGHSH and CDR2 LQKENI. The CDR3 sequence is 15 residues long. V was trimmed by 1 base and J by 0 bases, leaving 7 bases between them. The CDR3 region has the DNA TGTGCCAGCTCACCACTACAAAACTCTGGAAACACCATATATTTT. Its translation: CASSPLQNSGNTIYF.

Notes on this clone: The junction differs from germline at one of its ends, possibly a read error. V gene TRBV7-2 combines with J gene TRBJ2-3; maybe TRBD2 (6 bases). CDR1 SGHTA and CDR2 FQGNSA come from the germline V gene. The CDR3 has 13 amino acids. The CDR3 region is CVGGEWGTDTQYF. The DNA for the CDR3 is TGCGTAGGCGGGGAGTGGGGCACAGATACGCAGTATTTT.

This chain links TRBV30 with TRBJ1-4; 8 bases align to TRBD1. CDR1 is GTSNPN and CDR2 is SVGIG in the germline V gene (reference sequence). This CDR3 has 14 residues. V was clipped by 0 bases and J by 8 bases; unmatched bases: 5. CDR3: CAWSVDRGREKLFF. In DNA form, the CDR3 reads TGTGCCTGGAGTGTAGACAGGGGTAGGGAAAAACTGTTTTTT.

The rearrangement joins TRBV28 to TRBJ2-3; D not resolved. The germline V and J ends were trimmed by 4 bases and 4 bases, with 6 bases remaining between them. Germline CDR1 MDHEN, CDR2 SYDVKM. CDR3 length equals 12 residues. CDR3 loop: CASSSVADTQYF. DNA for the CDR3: TGTGCCAGCAGTTCCGTCGCAGATACGCAGTATTTT.

This CDR3 reads CASNPSGLYNEQFF. CDR3 nucleotide sequence: TGTGCCAGTAACCCTAGCGGTTTGTACAATGAGCAGTTCTTC. V gene TRBV19 combines with J gene TRBJ2-1; 7 nucleotides align to TRBD2. V shed 7 bases, J shed 4 bases, and the junction held 7 bases outside the gene matches. From germline, CDR1 is LNHDA and CDR2 SQIVND (reference sequence). CDR3 length equals 14 residues.

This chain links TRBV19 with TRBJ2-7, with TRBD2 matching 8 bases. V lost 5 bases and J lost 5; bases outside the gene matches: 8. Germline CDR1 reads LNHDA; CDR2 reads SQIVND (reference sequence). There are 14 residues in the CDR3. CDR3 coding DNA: TGTGCCAGTAGTGTCGTAGCGGGACCCAACGAGCAGTACTTC. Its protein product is CASSVVAGPNEQYF. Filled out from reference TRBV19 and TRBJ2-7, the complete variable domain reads DGGITQSPKYLFRKEGQNVTLSCEQNLNHDAMYWYRQDPGQGLRLIYYSQIVNDFQKGDIAEGYSVSREKKESFPLTVTSAQKNPTAFYLCASSVVAGPNEQYFGPGTRLTVT.

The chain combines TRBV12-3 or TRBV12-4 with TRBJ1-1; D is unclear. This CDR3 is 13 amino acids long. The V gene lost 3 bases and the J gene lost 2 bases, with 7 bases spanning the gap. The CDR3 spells CASSLRYNTEAFF. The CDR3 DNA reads TGTGCCAGCAGTTTGCGGTATAACACTGAAGCTTTCTTT.

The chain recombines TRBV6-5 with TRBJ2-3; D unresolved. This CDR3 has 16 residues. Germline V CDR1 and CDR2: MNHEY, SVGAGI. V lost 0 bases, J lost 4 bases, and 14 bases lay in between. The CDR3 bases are TGTGCCAGCAGTTACTCGAAACACCCCAAACCAGATACGCAGTATTTT. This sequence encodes CASSYSKHPKPDTQYF.

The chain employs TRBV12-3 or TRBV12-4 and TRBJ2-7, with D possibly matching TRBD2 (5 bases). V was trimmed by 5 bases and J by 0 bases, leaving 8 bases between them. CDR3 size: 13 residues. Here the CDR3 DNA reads TGTGCCAGCAGTGATAGCGTCTCCTACGAGCAGTACTTC. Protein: CASSDSVSYEQYF.

CDR3 sequence (DNA): TGTGCCAGCAGTTTTGTACAGGGGGGTGGCTACACCTTC. Translating gives CASSFVQGGGYTF. The rearrangement joins TRBV27 to TRBJ1-2; 8 positions agree with TRBD1. CDR3 length: 13 residues. Trimming took 3 bases from V and 7 from J; bases not matched to a gene: 4. CDR1 is MNHEY and CDR2 is SMNVEV in the germline V gene (reference sequence).

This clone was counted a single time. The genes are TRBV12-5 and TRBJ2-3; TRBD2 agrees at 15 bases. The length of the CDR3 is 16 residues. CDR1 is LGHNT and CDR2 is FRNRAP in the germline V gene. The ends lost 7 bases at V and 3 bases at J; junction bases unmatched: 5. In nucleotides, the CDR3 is TGTGCTAGTGAATCGGGACTAGCGGGAGGAACAGATACGCAGTATTTT. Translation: CASESGLAGGTDTQYF. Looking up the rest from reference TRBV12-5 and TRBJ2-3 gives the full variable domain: DARVTQTPRHKVTEMGQEVTMRCQPILGHNTVFWYRQTMMQGLELLAYFRNRAPLDDSGMPKDRFSAEMPDATLATLKIQPSEPRDSAVYFCASESGLAGGTDTQYFGPGTRLTVL.

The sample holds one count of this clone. The CDR3, as DNA: TGTGCCAGTAGTCCAACCTCGACTAGCGGGAGCCACGAGCAGTACTTC. This codes for CASSPTSTSGSHEQYF. The V and J genes are TRBV19 and TRBJ2-7, with 12 bases identical to TRBD2. The CDR3 spans 16 residues. Trimming at V came to 5 bases and at J to 5 bases, leaving 10 bases not matched to a gene. Germline V lookup: CDR1 LNHDA, CDR2 SQIVND (reference sequence).

CDR3 sequence: CASSLGTGDGYTF. CDR3 DNA sequence: TGTGCCAGCAGCTTAGGGACAGGGGACGGCTACACCTTC. This sequence joins TRBV7-9 and TRBJ1-2; 9 nucleotides agree with TRBD1. Germline values: CDR1 SEHNR, CDR2 FQNEAQ (reference sequence). Unmatched junction bases numbered 2, after V lost 1 base and J lost 8 bases. There are 13 residues in the CDR3.

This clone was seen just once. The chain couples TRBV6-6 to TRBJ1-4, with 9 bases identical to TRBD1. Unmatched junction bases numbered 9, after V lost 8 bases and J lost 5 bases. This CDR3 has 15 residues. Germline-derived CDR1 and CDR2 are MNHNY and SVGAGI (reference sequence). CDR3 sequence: CASDATGQGNEKLFF. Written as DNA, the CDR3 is TGTGCCAGCGACGCTACGGGACAGGGAAATGAAAAACTGTTTTTT.

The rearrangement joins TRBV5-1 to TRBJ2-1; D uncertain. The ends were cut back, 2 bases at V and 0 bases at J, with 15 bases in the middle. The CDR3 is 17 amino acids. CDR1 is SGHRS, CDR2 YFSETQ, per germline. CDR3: CASSFSPIGTSYNEQFF. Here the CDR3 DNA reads TGCGCCAGCAGCTTTAGCCCAATTGGCACCTCCTACAATGAGCAGTTCTTC.

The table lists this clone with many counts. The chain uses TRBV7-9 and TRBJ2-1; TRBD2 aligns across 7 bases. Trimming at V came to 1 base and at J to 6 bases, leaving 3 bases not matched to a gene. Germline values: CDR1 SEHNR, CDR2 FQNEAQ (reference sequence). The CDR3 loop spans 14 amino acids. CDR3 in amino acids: CASSLGGRANEQFF. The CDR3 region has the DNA TGTGCCAGCAGCTTAGGTGGGAGGGCCAATGAGCAGTTCTTC.

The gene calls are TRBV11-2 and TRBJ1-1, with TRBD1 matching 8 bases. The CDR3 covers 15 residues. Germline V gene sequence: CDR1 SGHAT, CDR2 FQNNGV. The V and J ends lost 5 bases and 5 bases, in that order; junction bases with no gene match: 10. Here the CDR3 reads CASSLQQGVATEAFF. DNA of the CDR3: TGTGCCAGCAGCCTCCAACAGGGGGTGGCTACTGAAGCTTTCTTT.

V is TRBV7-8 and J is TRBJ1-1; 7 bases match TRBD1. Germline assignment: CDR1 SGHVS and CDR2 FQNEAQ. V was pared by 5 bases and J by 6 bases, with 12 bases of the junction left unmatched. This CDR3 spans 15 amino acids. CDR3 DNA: TGTGCCAGCAGCCGGGATGCCAGGGGGAGGCCTGAAGCTTTCTTT. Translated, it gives CASSRDARGRPEAFF.

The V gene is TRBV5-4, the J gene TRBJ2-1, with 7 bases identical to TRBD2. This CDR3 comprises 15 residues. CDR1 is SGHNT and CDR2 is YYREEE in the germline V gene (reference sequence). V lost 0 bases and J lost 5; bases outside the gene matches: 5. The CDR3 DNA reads TGTGCCAGCAGCTTGGGGGCGGGAGAAAACAATGAGCAGTTCTTC. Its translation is CASSLGAGENNEQFF.

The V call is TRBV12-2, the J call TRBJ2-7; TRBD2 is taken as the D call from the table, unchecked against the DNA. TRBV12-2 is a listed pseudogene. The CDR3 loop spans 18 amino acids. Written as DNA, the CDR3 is TGTGCAAGTCGCTTAAGGACTAGCGGGAGGGCCATTAGGGACGAGCAGTACTTC. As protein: CASRLRTSGRAIRDEQYF.

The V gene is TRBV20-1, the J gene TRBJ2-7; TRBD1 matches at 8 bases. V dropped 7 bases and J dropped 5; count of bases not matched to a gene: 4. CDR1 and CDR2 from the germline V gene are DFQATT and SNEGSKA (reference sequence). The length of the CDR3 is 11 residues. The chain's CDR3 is CSVRTGNEQYF. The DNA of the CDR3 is TGCAGTGTTCGGACAGGGAACGAGCAGTACTTC.

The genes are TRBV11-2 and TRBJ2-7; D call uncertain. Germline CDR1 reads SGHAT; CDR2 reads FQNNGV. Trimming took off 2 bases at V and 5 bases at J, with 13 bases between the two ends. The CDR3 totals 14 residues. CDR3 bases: TGTGCCAGCAGCTTAATGGCGGAGAGCAACGAGCAGTACTTC. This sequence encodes CASSLMAESNEQYF.

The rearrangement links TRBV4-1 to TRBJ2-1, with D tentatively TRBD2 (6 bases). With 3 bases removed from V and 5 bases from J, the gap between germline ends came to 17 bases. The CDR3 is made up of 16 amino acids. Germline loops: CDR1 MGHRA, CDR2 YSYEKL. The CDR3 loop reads CASSHATGLRDNEQFF. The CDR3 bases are TGCGCCAGCAGCCATGCAACGGGACTCCGGGACAATGAGCAGTTCTTC.

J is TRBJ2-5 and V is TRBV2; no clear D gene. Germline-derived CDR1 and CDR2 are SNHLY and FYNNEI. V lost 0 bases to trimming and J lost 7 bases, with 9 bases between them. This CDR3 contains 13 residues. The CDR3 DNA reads TGTGCCAGCAGTGAAGCGGAAGCGAGGACCCAGTACTTC. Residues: CASSEAEARTQYF.

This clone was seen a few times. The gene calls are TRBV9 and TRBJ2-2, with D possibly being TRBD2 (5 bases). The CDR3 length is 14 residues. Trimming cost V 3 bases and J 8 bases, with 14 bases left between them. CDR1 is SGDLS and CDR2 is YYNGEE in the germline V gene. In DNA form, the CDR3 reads TGTGCCAGCAGCGGTAGCCCCTCGGGGGGGGAGCTGTTTTTT. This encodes CASSGSPSGGELFF. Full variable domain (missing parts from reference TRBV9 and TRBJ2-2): DSGVTQTPKHLITATGQRVTLRCSPRSGDLSVYWYQQSLDQGLQFLIQYYNGEERAKGNILERFSAQQFPDLHSELNLSSLELGDSALYFCASSGSPSGGELFFGEGSRLTVL.

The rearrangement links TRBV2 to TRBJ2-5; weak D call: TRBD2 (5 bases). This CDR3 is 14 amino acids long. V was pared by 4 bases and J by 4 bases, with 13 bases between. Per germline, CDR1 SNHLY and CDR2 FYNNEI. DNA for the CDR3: TGTGCCAGCAGTGTCTGGGGAGAGGGAGAGACCCAGTACTTC. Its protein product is CASSVWGEGETQYF.

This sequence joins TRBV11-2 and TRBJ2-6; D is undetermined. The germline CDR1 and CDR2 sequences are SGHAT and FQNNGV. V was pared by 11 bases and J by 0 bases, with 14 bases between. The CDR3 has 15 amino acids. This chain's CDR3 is CAAGSPSSGANVLTF. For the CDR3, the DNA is TGTGCCGCCGGGTCGCCGAGCTCTGGGGCCAACGTCCTGACTTTC.